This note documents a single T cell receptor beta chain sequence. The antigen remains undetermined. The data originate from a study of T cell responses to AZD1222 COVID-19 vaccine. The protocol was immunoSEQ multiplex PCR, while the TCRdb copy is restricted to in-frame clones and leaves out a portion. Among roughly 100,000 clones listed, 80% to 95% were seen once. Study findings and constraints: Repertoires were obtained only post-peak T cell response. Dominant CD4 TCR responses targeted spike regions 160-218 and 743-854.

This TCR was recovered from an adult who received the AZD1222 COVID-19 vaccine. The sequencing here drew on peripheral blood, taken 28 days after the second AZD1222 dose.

The CDR3 loop is CASRADTNTGELFF. The DNA for the CDR3 is TGTGCCAGCAGAGCAGACACGAACACCGGGGAGCTGTTTTTT. The chain couples TRBV27 to TRBJ2-2; D remains unclear. The CDR3 has 14 amino acids. CDR1 and CDR2 from the germline V gene are MNHEY and SMNVEV (reference sequence). V was cut by 6 bases and J by 0 bases, with 8 bases left in between.